The TCR beta chain described here comes from a study of blood T cell repertoires in COVID-19. Across the study: Some COVID-19 samples were acute and others convalescent; all came from the United States, Italy and Spain.

Trimming took off 4 bases at V and 3 bases at J, with 16 bases between the two ends. Germline V gene sequence: CDR1 MNHNS, CDR2 SASEGT. The CDR3 runs 16 residues. Authors' processing steps: Reference gene primers were amplified, and this amplification served to estimate nucleated cell counts. TCRdb's copy holds only in-frame clones and misses some; the assay was immunoSEQ multiplex PCR. D and trimming come from the DNA, and the V and J calls and clone size come from that table. The table includes approximately 200,000 clones, roughly 86% detected once. Participants' own reports of clinical history determined their cohort assignment.

Sequenced input: PBMCs or T cells enriched from blood (not recorded which). The receptor was derived from a woman in her twenties or thirties who had recovered from COVID-19. The chain has TRBV6-1 and TRBJ2-4, with a possible D match to TRBD1 (6 bases). CDR3 in amino acids: CASSATGSRVKNIQYF. CDR3 nucleotide sequence: TGTGCCAGCAGTGCGACAGGTAGTCGGGTCAAAAACATTCAGTACTTC.